This T cell receptor beta chain was found in a study of CD8 T cells in ankylosing spondylitis. General study points: Past studies reported some motif variants in reactive arthritis synovial fluid and blood. Clones linked with disease were CD8+ and fairly uncommon in the peripheral blood. Among TCR beta sequences, a motif of about 8 highly homologous variants appeared characteristic of ankylosing spondylitis blood.

Quantitative 5'-RACE was performed with molecular barcodes, and it yielded the TCR beta libraries. TCRdb reanalysed the 5' RACE reads using MiXCR and keeps one entry per CDR3 protein. This sample carries around 300,000 distinct CDR3 sequences, roughly 10% of them seen once, and the ten largest clones take around 8.4%. This clonotype showed up just a few times. Its antigen is unknown. Germline-derived CDR1 and CDR2 are SGHVS and FNYEAQ. With 5 bases clipped from V and 4 bases from J, the junction kept 8 bases outside the gene matches. CDR3 length: 15 amino acids. This clonotype was sampled from a female donor with ankylosing spondylitis or in good health (not recorded which). The sequenced material came from blood, either unsorted or a sorted T cell fraction (not recorded which). V and J are TRBV7-6 and TRBJ2-1, with 7 nucleotides matching TRBD1. In DNA, the CDR3 is TGTGCCAGCAGCGAGATGACAGGGTTATACAATGAGCAGTTCTTC. It specifies CASSEMTGLYNEQFF.